These T cell receptor beta chains were read from a single sample in a study of T cells in Graves' hyperthyroidism and ophthalmopathy. One entry per CDR3 protein, called by TCRdb with MiXCR from the multiplex PCR reads. The sample has 250,000 to 400,000 distinct CDR3 sequences, roughly 13% seen once. The sequenced sample was blood. These receptors were collected from a woman aged 40 to 50 with Graves' ophthalmopathy. CDR3s include the opening cysteine and the closing phenylalanine or tryptophan. Each record gives: V gene, clone size, J gene, D gene, CDR3 DNA, CDR3 protein. D genes are given only for firm matches. The size field is filled for only some rows; it gives once, few, many or a size class.

V gene: TRBV29-1; clone size: many; J gene: TRBJ2-1; D gene: TRBD2; CDR3 DNA: TGCAGCGCCGGACTAGCGGGCAGCGGTGAGCAGTTCTTC; CDR3 protein: CSAGLAGSGEQFF
V gene: TRBV2; clone size: many; J gene: TRBJ1-1; D gene: .; CDR3 DNA: TGTGCCAGCAGTAACCAGGCGTTTGAAGCTTTCTTT; CDR3 protein: CASSNQAFEAFF
V gene: TRBV6-1; clone size: many; J gene: TRBJ1-2; D gene: TRBD1; CDR3 DNA: TGTGCCAGCAGTTACGGGGAGGGGGCGTATTATGGCTACACCTTC; CDR3 protein: CASSYGEGAYYGYTF
V gene: TRBV5-4; clone size: many; J gene: TRBJ2-7; D gene: TRBD1; CDR3 DNA: TGTGCCAGCAGCCCCGGACAGGATAACTACGAGCAGTACTTC; CDR3 protein: CASSPGQDNYEQYF
V gene: TRBV3-1; clone size: .; J gene: TRBJ2-3; D gene: .; CDR3 DNA: TGTGCCAGCAGCCAGGGGGCTGGGGGAGATACGCAGTATTTT; CDR3 protein: CASSQGAGGDTQYF
V gene: TRBV7-8; clone size: .; J gene: TRBJ2-1; D gene: TRBD2; CDR3 DNA: TGTGCCAGCAGCCACCACCCTAGCGGGGGTGGGGATGAGCAGTTCTTC; CDR3 protein: CASSHHPSGGGDEQFF
V gene: TRBV7-8; clone size: .; J gene: TRBJ1-5; D gene: .; CDR3 DNA: TGTGCCAGCAGCTCTTCGGACAGCAATCAGCCCCAGCATTTT; CDR3 protein: CASSSSDSNQPQHF
V gene: TRBV19; clone size: few; J gene: TRBJ2-2; D gene: TRBD2; CDR3 DNA: TGTGCCAGTAGTATAGCGCCCCCCGGACTAGCGGTACGCGGGGGCGGGGAGCTGTTTTTT; CDR3 protein: CASSIAPPGLAVRGGGELFF
V gene: TRBV12-3/TRBV12-4; clone size: many; J gene: TRBJ1-5; D gene: .; CDR3 DNA: TGTGCCAGCAGTTTACGTAGGGGGGGGCAGCCCCAGCATTTT; CDR3 protein: CASSLRRGGQPQHF
V gene: TRBV6-1; clone size: few; J gene: TRBJ1-5; D gene: TRBD1; CDR3 DNA: TGTGCCGGCAGTGAAGGACAGGGGAGGTATCAGCCCCAGCATTTT; CDR3 protein: CAGSEGQGRYQPQHF
V gene: TRBV5-1; clone size: .; J gene: TRBJ1-6; D gene: .; CDR3 DNA: TGCGCCAGTACTGAGAGCTCCTATAATTCACCCCTCCACTTT; CDR3 protein: CASTESSYNSPLHF
V gene: TRBV5-4; clone size: many; J gene: TRBJ2-5; D gene: .; CDR3 DNA: TGTGCCAGCAGCTTGGTAGGGGGGGAGACCCAGTACTTC; CDR3 protein: CASSLVGGETQYF
V gene: TRBV27; clone size: few; J gene: TRBJ2-5; D gene: .; CDR3 DNA: TGTGCCAGCTCAGACGGGTCCGTTGGTTTTGATACCCAGTACTTC; CDR3 protein: CASSDGSVGFDTQYF
V gene: TRBV7-2; clone size: many; J gene: TRBJ2-1; D gene: TRBD1; CDR3 DNA: TGTGCCAGCACCCTCGCAGGGGGCTCCTACAATGAGCAGTTCTTC; CDR3 protein: CASTLAGGSYNEQFF
V gene: TRBV25-1; clone size: .; J gene: TRBJ2-2; D gene: .; CDR3 DNA: TGTGCCAGCAGTGACTATTTAGTACAGAAGAACACCGGGGAGCTGTTTTTT; CDR3 protein: CASSDYLVQKNTGELFF
V gene: TRBV2; clone size: many; J gene: TRBJ1-1; D gene: .; CDR3 DNA: TGTGCCAGCAGTGAGAATGCGGGCACTGAAGCTTTCTTT; CDR3 protein: CASSENAGTEAFF
V gene: TRBV7-2; clone size: many; J gene: TRBJ2-1; D gene: .; CDR3 DNA: TGTGCCAGCAGCTTAGTAGTTAGGACTGAGCAGTTCTTC; CDR3 protein: CASSLVVRTEQFF
V gene: TRBV30; clone size: few; J gene: TRBJ2-1; D gene: TRBD1; CDR3 DNA: TGTGCCTGGAGTACACGGACAGGGGTTGAGCAGTTCTTC; CDR3 protein: CAWSTRTGVEQFF
V gene: TRBV7-8; clone size: many; J gene: TRBJ2-1; D gene: .; CDR3 DNA: TGTGCCAGCAGCCCCTTACAGGGACGGGGTAGTAAGCAGTTCTTC; CDR3 protein: CASSPLQGRGSKQFF
V gene: TRBV6-1; clone size: many; J gene: TRBJ1-2; D gene: .; CDR3 DNA: TGTGCCAGCAGCCCAACTCCTAACTATGGCTACACCTTC; CDR3 protein: CASSPTPNYGYTF
V gene: TRBV6-1; clone size: many; J gene: TRBJ2-1; D gene: .; CDR3 DNA: TGTGCCAGCAGTGACAATGAGCAGTTCTTC; CDR3 protein: CASSDNEQFF
V gene: TRBV7-9; clone size: .; J gene: TRBJ2-7; D gene: .; CDR3 DNA: TGCGCCAGCAGCTTCCGGGACCGAACCTACGAGCAGTACTTC; CDR3 protein: CASSFRDRTYEQYF
V gene: TRBV4-1; clone size: .; J gene: TRBJ1-5; D gene: TRBD1; CDR3 DNA: TGCGCCAGCAGCCAAGACGGGGACAGGAGCAATCAGCCCCAGCATTTT; CDR3 protein: CASSQDGDRSNQPQHF
V gene: TRBV30; clone size: few; J gene: TRBJ1-4; D gene: TRBD1; CDR3 DNA: TGTGCCGGCGACAGGGGGCACGATGAAAAACTGTTTTTT; CDR3 protein: CAGDRGHDEKLFF
V gene: TRBV6-1; clone size: few; J gene: TRBJ1-1; D gene: .; CDR3 DNA: TGTGCCAGCAGATCCCTACAGGGAGTCTCTGAAGCTTTCTTT; CDR3 protein: CASRSLQGVSEAFF
V gene: TRBV2; clone size: few; J gene: TRBJ2-6; D gene: .; CDR3 DNA: TGTGCCAGTTGCCGTTCAGCCTCTGGGGCCAACGTCCTGACTTTC; CDR3 protein: CASCRSASGANVLTF
V gene: TRBV19; clone size: .; J gene: TRBJ1-1; D gene: TRBD1; CDR3 DNA: TGTGCCAGTAAAGCTCGACAGGGGAGAGGAACTGAAGCTTTCTTT; CDR3 protein: CASKARQGRGTEAFF
V gene: TRBV29-1; clone size: .; J gene: TRBJ1-2; D gene: .; CDR3 DNA: TGCAGCGTTGATAACAGACAAAGCTACTATGGCTACACCTTC; CDR3 protein: CSVDNRQSYYGYTF
V gene: TRBV29-1; clone size: many; J gene: TRBJ1-2; D gene: .; CDR3 DNA: TGCAGCGTTGACACAGGGAAAACTGGCTACACCTTC; CDR3 protein: CSVDTGKTGYTF